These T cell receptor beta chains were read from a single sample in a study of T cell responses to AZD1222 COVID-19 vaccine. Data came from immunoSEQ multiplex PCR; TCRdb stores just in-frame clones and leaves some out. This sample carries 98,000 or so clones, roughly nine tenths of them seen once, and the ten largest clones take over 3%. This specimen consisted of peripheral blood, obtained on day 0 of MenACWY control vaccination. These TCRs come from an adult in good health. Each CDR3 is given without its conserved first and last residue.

cdr3_aa: ASSLGQGSANEKLF; v_call: TRBV5-4; j_call: TRBJ1-4
cdr3_aa: ASSTSNQPQH; v_call: TRBV27; j_call: TRBJ1-5
cdr3_aa: ASSLILPGGETQY; v_call: TRBV5-4; j_call: TRBJ2-5
cdr3_aa: AWSVRWKTQY; v_call: TRBV30; j_call: TRBJ2-5
cdr3_aa: ASSMRGEAINQPQH; v_call: TRBV19; j_call: TRBJ1-5
cdr3_aa: ASASGTGSYGYT; v_call: TRBV27; j_call: TRBJ1-2
cdr3_aa: ASTRDLVGEKLF; v_call: TRBV19; j_call: TRBJ1-4
cdr3_aa: ASSLSGKTQY; v_call: TRBV28; j_call: TRBJ2-5
cdr3_aa: ASSLGLGFGFDYGYT; v_call: TRBV28; j_call: TRBJ1-2
cdr3_aa: ASSESEDTQY; v_call: TRBV25-1; j_call: TRBJ2-3
cdr3_aa: ASSLVAALGETQY; v_call: TRBV28; j_call: TRBJ2-5
cdr3_aa: AWSPGQGGHT; v_call: TRBV30; j_call: TRBJ1-2
cdr3_aa: ASRGEGVSGANVLT; v_call: TRBV28; j_call: TRBJ2-6
cdr3_aa: ASSAERGDYNEQF; v_call: TRBV10-2; j_call: TRBJ2-1
cdr3_aa: SASPSGTEAF; v_call: TRBV20-1; j_call: TRBJ1-1
cdr3_aa: ASSSRLAGAETQY; v_call: TRBV5-5; j_call: TRBJ2-5